A selection of T cell receptor beta chains follows, all from one sample in a study. TCRdb ran MiXCR on the 5' RACE reads and lists one entry per CDR3 protein. This sample has approximately 29,000 distinct CDR3 sequences, with approximately 25% found just once. The sequenced material came from naive CD4+ T cells sorted from a lymph node. These receptors were taken from a female donor with breast cancer. Each CDR3 is given with its conserved first and last residue. D genes are given only for firm matches. Not every row has a clone size; where given, it reads once, few, many or a size class.

clone_size: .
j_call: TRBJ2-3
v_call: TRBV7-2
d_call: .
cdr3_nt: TGTGCCAGCAGCTTAGAGGGGGTGGCAGATACGCAGTATTTT
cdr3_aa: CASSLEGVADTQYF

clone_size: medium-sized
j_call: TRBJ1-1
v_call: TRBV5-1
d_call: .
cdr3_nt: TGCGCCAGCAGCCCCGCTCAGACGAACACTGAAGCTTTCTTT
cdr3_aa: CASSPAQTNTEAFF

clone_size: .
j_call: TRBJ1-3
v_call: TRBV12-3/TRBV12-4
d_call: .
cdr3_nt: TGTGCCAGTTCCCGGGCCGGCCTCCTAAACACCATATATTTT
cdr3_aa: CASSRAGLLNTIYF

clone_size: few
j_call: TRBJ2-2
v_call: TRBV5-1
d_call: .
cdr3_nt: TGCGCCAGCAGCGTAATCACCGGGGAGCTGTTTTTT
cdr3_aa: CASSVITGELFF

clone_size: .
j_call: TRBJ1-2
v_call: TRBV6-5
d_call: .
cdr3_nt: TGTGCCAGCGGTTACAGTAGTACTCCTAACTATGGCTACATCTTC
cdr3_aa: CASGYSSTPNYGYIF

clone_size: many
j_call: TRBJ2-5
v_call: TRBV7-9
d_call: TRBD2
cdr3_nt: TGTGCCAGCAGCTTAGGGGCAGCGGGAGCTGTGAAGACCCAGTACTTC
cdr3_aa: CASSLGAAGAVKTQYF

clone_size: .
j_call: TRBJ2-1
v_call: TRBV11-2
d_call: TRBD2
cdr3_nt: TGTGCCAGCAGCTTAGAGATAGCGGGGGCATTTGGGGATGAGCAGTTCTTC
cdr3_aa: CASSLEIAGAFGDEQFF

clone_size: .
j_call: TRBJ2-7
v_call: TRBV27
d_call: .
cdr3_nt: TGTGCCAGCAGGGCAGAGTCCGTCTACGAGCAGTACTTC
cdr3_aa: CASRAESVYEQYF

clone_size: few
j_call: TRBJ1-1
v_call: TRBV5-6
d_call: .
cdr3_nt: TGTGCCAGCAGCTTAGGACGGAAGAACACTGAAGCTTTCTTT
cdr3_aa: CASSLGRKNTEAFF

clone_size: .
j_call: TRBJ2-2
v_call: TRBV6-1
d_call: TRBD1
cdr3_nt: TGTGCCAGCAGGGTGGACAGGGCGGCCGGGGAGCTGTTTTTT
cdr3_aa: CASRVDRAAGELFF

clone_size: few
j_call: TRBJ2-1
v_call: TRBV11-3
d_call: TRBD2
cdr3_nt: TGTGCCAGCAGCGTCTCCGGGACTAGCGGTTACAATGAGCAGTTCTTC
cdr3_aa: CASSVSGTSGYNEQFF

clone_size: medium-sized
j_call: TRBJ2-1
v_call: TRBV12-3/TRBV12-4
d_call: .
cdr3_nt: TGTGCCAGCAGTCCCCCAAGGGGAGTGCACAATGAGCAGTTCTTC
cdr3_aa: CASSPPRGVHNEQFF

clone_size: many
j_call: TRBJ2-1
v_call: TRBV5-1
d_call: TRBD1
cdr3_nt: TGCGCCAGCAGTTATGGACAGGGCAATGAGCAGTTCTTC
cdr3_aa: CASSYGQGNEQFF

clone_size: .
j_call: TRBJ1-2
v_call: TRBV11-3
d_call: .
cdr3_nt: TGTGCCAGCAGCATAGGGCCGAGGGCTGATGGCTACACCTTC
cdr3_aa: CASSIGPRADGYTF

clone_size: many
j_call: TRBJ2-1
v_call: TRBV24-1
d_call: TRBD1
cdr3_nt: TGTGCCACCAGTCACAGGGGGCTCAATGAGCAGTTCTTC
cdr3_aa: CATSHRGLNEQFF

clone_size: many
j_call: TRBJ1-5
v_call: TRBV7-2
d_call: .
cdr3_nt: TGTGCCAGCAGCTTTAGGGGTCAGCCCCAGCATTTT
cdr3_aa: CASSFRGQPQHF

clone_size: few
j_call: TRBJ2-6
v_call: TRBV6-7
d_call: .
cdr3_nt: TGTGCCACCAGGGTTCAAGGGGCCAACGTCCTGACTTTC
cdr3_aa: CATRVQGANVLTF

clone_size: many
j_call: TRBJ2-1
v_call: TRBV12-3/TRBV12-4
d_call: .
cdr3_nt: TGTGCCAGCAGTTCCACGATTTCCTACAATGAGCAGTTCTTC
cdr3_aa: CASSSTISYNEQFF

clone_size: .
j_call: TRBJ2-5
v_call: TRBV4-2
d_call: .
cdr3_nt: TGTGCCAGCAGCCGCCCGGGGGAAGAGACCCAGTACTTC
cdr3_aa: CASSRPGEETQYF

clone_size: .
j_call: TRBJ2-7
v_call: TRBV4-2
d_call: .
cdr3_nt: TGTGCCAGCAGCCAACGGATAGCCTCATCTACTCCCTACGAGCAGTACTTC
cdr3_aa: CASSQRIASSTPYEQYF

clone_size: many
j_call: TRBJ1-5
v_call: TRBV7-9
d_call: TRBD1
cdr3_nt: TGTGCCAGCAGCTCAGGACAGGGAGGCAATCAGCCCCAGCATTTT
cdr3_aa: CASSSGQGGNQPQHF

clone_size: .
j_call: TRBJ2-1
v_call: TRBV2
d_call: TRBD1
cdr3_nt: TGTGCCAGCAGTGAATCGGTCGACAGGGGAGGCAATGAGCAGTTCTTC
cdr3_aa: CASSESVDRGGNEQFF

clone_size: .
j_call: TRBJ2-4
v_call: TRBV11-2
d_call: .
cdr3_nt: TGTGCCAGCAGCTTAGGGGGGGACATTCAGTACTTC
cdr3_aa: CASSLGGDIQYF

clone_size: .
j_call: TRBJ2-1
v_call: TRBV20-1
d_call: .
cdr3_nt: TGCAGTGCTAGTGAGAGTCCCGACAATGAGCAGTTCTTC
cdr3_aa: CSASESPDNEQFF

clone_size: .
j_call: TRBJ1-6
v_call: TRBV18
d_call: TRBD1
cdr3_nt: TGTGCCAGCTCACCTACCAAGGGGGCGGATTCACCCCTCCACTTT
cdr3_aa: CASSPTKGADSPLHF

clone_size: .
j_call: TRBJ2-7
v_call: TRBV7-9
d_call: .
cdr3_nt: TGTGCCAGCAGCGTGGAGACGGCGGCCTACGAGCAGTACTTC
cdr3_aa: CASSVETAAYEQYF

clone_size: .
j_call: TRBJ1-6
v_call: TRBV27
d_call: TRBD1
cdr3_nt: TGTGCCAGCAGTAGCAGGGGGTTGGTTTCACCCCTCCACTTT
cdr3_aa: CASSSRGLVSPLHF

clone_size: few
j_call: TRBJ2-1
v_call: TRBV20-1
d_call: .
cdr3_nt: TGCAGTGCTAGCAGGGGATACAATGAGCAGTTCTTC
cdr3_aa: CSASRGYNEQFF

clone_size: .
j_call: TRBJ2-7
v_call: TRBV6-5
d_call: TRBD1
cdr3_nt: TGTGCCAGCAGTTACCCGACAGGGGGATTTTTAGGCGAGCAGTACTTC
cdr3_aa: CASSYPTGGFLGEQYF

clone_size: few
j_call: TRBJ2-7
v_call: TRBV20-1
d_call: .
cdr3_nt: TGCAGTGCTAGTCATAGGACGGTCCTCGCCTACGAGCAGTACTTC
cdr3_aa: CSASHRTVLAYEQYF

clone_size: medium-sized
j_call: TRBJ2-3
v_call: TRBV12-3/TRBV12-4
d_call: .
cdr3_nt: TGTGCCAGCAGTATTGACAGGACAGATACGCAGTATTTT
cdr3_aa: CASSIDRTDTQYF

clone_size: .
j_call: TRBJ2-3
v_call: TRBV9
d_call: TRBD2
cdr3_nt: TGTGCCAGCTCGGGGGGGCAGCTCACAGATACGCAGTATTTT
cdr3_aa: CASSGGQLTDTQYF

clone_size: few
j_call: TRBJ2-3
v_call: TRBV15
d_call: TRBD2
cdr3_nt: TGTGCCACCAGAACTAGCGGGAGGGGTGATACGCAGTATTTT
cdr3_aa: CATRTSGRGDTQYF

clone_size: few
j_call: TRBJ2-1
v_call: TRBV20-1
d_call: TRBD2
cdr3_nt: TGCAGTGCTAGAGGCGGGAGGGATTTGGATGAGCAGTTCTTC
cdr3_aa: CSARGGRDLDEQFF

clone_size: medium-sized
j_call: TRBJ2-5
v_call: TRBV6-2/TRBV6-3
d_call: .
cdr3_nt: TGTGCCAGCAGCTACCGACTGCGAGAGACCCAGTACTTC
cdr3_aa: CASSYRLRETQYF

clone_size: .
j_call: TRBJ1-4
v_call: TRBV21-1
d_call: .
cdr3_nt: TGTGCCAGCAGCATGAAGGACAGGGACGGAGAAAAACTGTTTTTT
cdr3_aa: CASSMKDRDGEKLFF

clone_size: .
j_call: TRBJ2-2
v_call: TRBV27
d_call: .
cdr3_nt: TGTACCAGCCGGTCCCCCTTGATGACCGGGGAGCTGTTTTTT
cdr3_aa: CTSRSPLMTGELFF

clone_size: .
j_call: TRBJ1-1
v_call: TRBV9
d_call: .
cdr3_nt: TGTGCCAGCAGCGTAGGCCCCATGAACACTGAAGCTTTCTTT
cdr3_aa: CASSVGPMNTEAFF

clone_size: .
j_call: TRBJ2-7
v_call: TRBV12-3/TRBV12-4
d_call: .
cdr3_nt: TGTGCCAGCAGTTTTCGTGGACAACTATACGAGCAGTACTTC
cdr3_aa: CASSFRGQLYEQYF

clone_size: few
j_call: TRBJ2-3
v_call: TRBV4-2
d_call: TRBD1
cdr3_nt: TGTGCCAGCAGCCAGGGATCGGACAGGTCCACAGATACGCAGTATTTT
cdr3_aa: CASSQGSDRSTDTQYF

clone_size: .
j_call: TRBJ2-1
v_call: TRBV9
d_call: TRBD2
cdr3_nt: TGTGCCAGCAGCGCTGGGACTAGCGGGGGGGGTGAGCAGTTCTTC
cdr3_aa: CASSAGTSGGGEQFF

clone_size: few
j_call: TRBJ1-1
v_call: TRBV20-1
d_call: TRBD1
cdr3_nt: TGCAGTGCTAGGGCCGGGGACAGTACTATGCACACTGAAGCTTTCTTT
cdr3_aa: CSARAGDSTMHTEAFF

clone_size: .
j_call: TRBJ2-5
v_call: TRBV3-1
d_call: .
cdr3_nt: TGTGCCAGCAGTCCCCACGGAGAGACCCAGTACTTC
cdr3_aa: CASSPHGETQYF

clone_size: few
j_call: TRBJ2-7
v_call: TRBV20-1
d_call: .
cdr3_nt: TGCAGTGCTAGGGGACTTGACGAGCAGTACTTC
cdr3_aa: CSARGLDEQYF

clone_size: .
j_call: TRBJ1-4
v_call: TRBV7-6
d_call: .
cdr3_nt: TGTGCCAGCAGCTCCGACGGAGACGGGGATGAAAAACTGTTTTTT
cdr3_aa: CASSSDGDGDEKLFF

clone_size: few
j_call: TRBJ2-5
v_call: TRBV12-3/TRBV12-4
d_call: .
cdr3_nt: TGTGCCAGCAGAAGACTAGGAGCGCAAGAGACCCAGTACTTC
cdr3_aa: CASRRLGAQETQYF

clone_size: .
j_call: TRBJ1-5
v_call: TRBV18
d_call: .
cdr3_nt: TGTGCCAGCTCACCCGACGCCTATAGCAATCAGCCCCAGCATTTT
cdr3_aa: CASSPDAYSNQPQHF

clone_size: many
j_call: TRBJ1-5
v_call: TRBV9
d_call: TRBD1
cdr3_nt: TGTGCCAGCAGCGCAGAACAGGGGGGCAATCAGCCCCAGCATTTT
cdr3_aa: CASSAEQGGNQPQHF

clone_size: .
j_call: TRBJ2-1
v_call: TRBV24-1
d_call: TRBD2
cdr3_nt: TGTGCCACCAGTGGACTAGCGGAGGTGCAGTTCTTC
cdr3_aa: CATSGLAEVQFF

clone_size: medium-sized
j_call: TRBJ1-2
v_call: TRBV29-1
d_call: TRBD1
cdr3_nt: TGCAGCGTACACTCGGGACAGGCGAATAACTATGGCTACACCTTC
cdr3_aa: CSVHSGQANNYGYTF

clone_size: many
j_call: TRBJ1-2
v_call: TRBV9
d_call: .
cdr3_nt: TGTGCCAGCAGCGTCGGCTTGGGGCGTAATGGCTACACCTTC
cdr3_aa: CASSVGLGRNGYTF

clone_size: medium-sized
j_call: TRBJ2-1
v_call: TRBV12-3/TRBV12-4
d_call: TRBD1
cdr3_nt: TGTGCCAGCAGTTTTAGGGACAGACACAATGAGCAGTTCTTC
cdr3_aa: CASSFRDRHNEQFF

clone_size: .
j_call: TRBJ2-7
v_call: TRBV27
d_call: .
cdr3_nt: TGTGCCAGCAGTTGGGGCGGGGACTACGAGCAGTACTTC
cdr3_aa: CASSWGGDYEQYF

clone_size: many
j_call: TRBJ1-2
v_call: TRBV28
d_call: .
cdr3_nt: TGTGCCAGCAGTCTTTCCGGGCTTAACTATGGCTACACCTTC
cdr3_aa: CASSLSGLNYGYTF

clone_size: many
j_call: TRBJ1-1
v_call: TRBV4-2
d_call: .
cdr3_nt: TGTGCCAGCAGCCAAGTCGGTCAGGGCAACACTGAAGCTTTCTTT
cdr3_aa: CASSQVGQGNTEAFF